This is a list of T cell receptor beta chains from one sample in a study of T cells after yellow fever vaccination. TCRdb passed the 5' RACE reads through MiXCR, listing each CDR3 protein once. The table includes 350,000 to 550,000 distinct CDR3 sequences, 18% detected once. This specimen was PBMCs, taken before the yellow fever booster vaccination. Every receptor here comes from a man between 18 and 35 years old who received the YFV17D yellow fever vaccine. The CDR3 runs from the conserved cysteine through the conserved F or W. The D gene is left open where the match is weak. Some rows mark clone size as missing; the rest say once, few, many or name a class of expanded clone.

v_gene	abundance	d_gene	j_gene	CDR3nt	CDR3aa
TRBV7-9	few	TRBD1	TRBJ2-2	TGTGCCAGCAGCCTAGGGACAGGGTTGGACGCCGGGGAGCTGTTTTTT	CASSLGTGLDAGELFF
TRBV19	.	.	TRBJ2-2	TGTGCCAGTAGTATTGCAGAGCTCACCGGGGAGCTGTTTTTT	CASSIAELTGELFF
TRBV20-1	.	.	TRBJ1-2	TGCAGTGCTAGAGATGGGGTCGCAGGCCCTATGGGCTACACCTTC	CSARDGVAGPMGYTF
TRBV20-1	.	TRBD2	TRBJ2-3	TGCAGTGCTAGACAGGACAGCGGGGGCCCCCTTCTCACAGATACGCAGTATTTT	CSARQDSGGPLLTDTQYF
TRBV20-1	few	.	TRBJ1-1	TGCAGTGCCGTGGGGGGAATGAACACTGAAGCTTTCTTT	CSAVGGMNTEAFF
TRBV5-6	.	.	TRBJ1-5	TGTGCCAGCAGCTTGTGGGGTAGCGTTCAGCCCCAGCATTTT	CASSLWGSVQPQHF
TRBV5-1	.	.	TRBJ2-7	TGCGCCAGCAGCTTGATCGATGCTCGCGAGCAGTACTTC	CASSLIDAREQYF
TRBV12-5	few	TRBD2	TRBJ2-5	TGTGCTAGTGGTTTGGTGGGACTACCCCAAGAGACCCAGTACTTC	CASGLVGLPQETQYF
TRBV5-6	.	.	TRBJ1-6	TGTGCCAGCAGCTTGGCAGGGGTTAATTCACCCCTCCACTTT	CASSLAGVNSPLHF
TRBV5-1	.	TRBD1	TRBJ2-7	TGCGCCAGCAGCGAATCAGGGGGCAGATCCTACGAGCAGTACTTC	CASSESGGRSYEQYF
TRBV6-6	few	TRBD1	TRBJ1-2	TGTGCCAGCAGTACCACAGGGGGCATAAACTATGGCTACACCTTC	CASSTTGGINYGYTF
TRBV7-2	few	.	TRBJ2-5	TGTGCCAGCAGCCTAGTGGGAGGTCGGGTACGAGAGACCCAGTACTTC	CASSLVGGRVRETQYF
TRBV29-1	.	TRBD1	TRBJ1-1	TGCAGCTCCCACAGGGGGGCTGAAGCTTTCTTT	CSSHRGAEAFF
TRBV19	.	TRBD1	TRBJ1-1	TGTGCCAGCTGGGGACAGCGATTCAACACTGAAGCTTTCTTT	CASWGQRFNTEAFF
TRBV6-2/TRBV6-3	.	TRBD2	TRBJ2-1	TGTGCCAGCAGTCCACGGGCTAGCGGGATAGACCCGTCGCAGTTCTTC	CASSPRASGIDPSQFF
TRBV7-2	many	.	TRBJ2-1	TGTGCCAGCAGCTTAGGGCTCCTTAATGAGCAGTTCTTC	CASSLGLLNEQFF
TRBV14	few	TRBD1	TRBJ2-3	TGTGCCAGCAGCCAACCGCGGGGGACAGGGAAGGCAGATACGCAGTATTTT	CASSQPRGTGKADTQYF
TRBV5-8	few	.	TRBJ1-5	TGTGCCAGCAGCCGCGGAGCTCGCAATCAGCCCCAGCATTTT	CASSRGARNQPQHF
TRBV20-1	.	.	TRBJ1-2	TGCAGTGCTAGAGAGTCGGCCGCTACTGGCTACACCTTC	CSARESAATGYTF
TRBV7-2	.	TRBD1	TRBJ1-2	TGTGCCAGCAGCTCGGGAGGACAGGGTGTTATCTATGGCTACACCTTC	CASSSGGQGVIYGYTF
TRBV10-3	few	TRBD2	TRBJ2-7	TGTGCCATCAGTGGGTATAGCGGGGGAGAGCAGTACTTC	CAISGYSGGEQYF
TRBV3-1	.	.	TRBJ1-1	TGTGCCAGCAGCCAACTTTTCTTCGGGAACACTGAAGCTTTCTTT	CASSQLFFGNTEAFF
TRBV12-3/TRBV12-4	.	.	TRBJ1-5	TGTGCCAGCAGTTTACAGACAGCTGTTAAGACCCAGCATTTT	CASSLQTAVKTQHF
TRBV28	.	TRBD1	TRBJ1-2	TGTGCCAGCAGTCCGGGACAGGGGGCGCAGAACTATGGCTACACCTTC	CASSPGQGAQNYGYTF
TRBV10-3	.	TRBD2	TRBJ2-2	TGTGCCATCAGTGAGTCGCCTAGCGGGGGAGCGAACACCGGGGAGCTGTTTTTT	CAISESPSGGANTGELFF
TRBV4-3	few	TRBD1	TRBJ2-6	TGCGCCAGCAGCCTTGGGACAGGGTTCGCTGGGGCCAACGTCCTGACTTTC	CASSLGTGFAGANVLTF
TRBV7-2	.	.	TRBJ1-6	TGTGCCAGCAGCTCTGACTACTCACCCCTCCACTTT	CASSSDYSPLHF
TRBV7-8	few	.	TRBJ2-1	TGTGCCAGCAGCTTAGGCCCCCCGAGCTCCTACAATGAGCAGTTCTTC	CASSLGPPSSYNEQFF
TRBV7-2	.	.	TRBJ1-5	TGTGCCAGCAGCGACCACGGTAGCAATCAGCCCCAGCATTTT	CASSDHGSNQPQHF